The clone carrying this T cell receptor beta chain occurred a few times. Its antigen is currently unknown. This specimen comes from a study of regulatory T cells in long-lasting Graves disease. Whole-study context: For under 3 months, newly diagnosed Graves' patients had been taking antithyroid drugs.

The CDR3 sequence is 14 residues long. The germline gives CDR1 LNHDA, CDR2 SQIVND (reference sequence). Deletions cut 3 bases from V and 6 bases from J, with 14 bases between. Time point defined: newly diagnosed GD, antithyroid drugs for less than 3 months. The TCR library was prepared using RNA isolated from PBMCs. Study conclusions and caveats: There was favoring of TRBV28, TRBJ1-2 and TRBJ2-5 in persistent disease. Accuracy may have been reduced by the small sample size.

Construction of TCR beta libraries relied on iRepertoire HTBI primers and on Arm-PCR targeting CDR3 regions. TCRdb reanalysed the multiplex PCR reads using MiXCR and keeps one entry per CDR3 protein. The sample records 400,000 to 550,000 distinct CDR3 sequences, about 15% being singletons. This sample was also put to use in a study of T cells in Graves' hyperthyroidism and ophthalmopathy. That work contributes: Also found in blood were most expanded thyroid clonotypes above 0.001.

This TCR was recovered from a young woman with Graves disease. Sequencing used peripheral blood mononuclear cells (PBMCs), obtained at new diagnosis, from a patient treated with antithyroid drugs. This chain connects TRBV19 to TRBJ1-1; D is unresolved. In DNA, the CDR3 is TGTGCCAGTAGTATGACCCCTGATGGTCCTGAAGCTTTCTTT. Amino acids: CASSMTPDGPEAFF.